Following are 26 T cell receptor beta chains from one sample sequenced in a study of T cell responses to AZD1222 COVID-19 vaccine (dated by TCRdb to the early 2020s). The library was made by the immunoSEQ multiplex PCR assay. Entries here come from immuneACCESS through TCRdb and include only in-frame sequences with V and J called. Some clones fail to appear in such tables; in the studies checked, an unresolved V gene covers under half of the shortfall, and the cause of the remainder is unknown. The sample contains around 150,000 clones, about 90% of them found a single time. The biggest ten clones account for about 4% of the sample. In light of the paper, this sample's time point label describes: baseline before first vaccination. The sample's treatment or condition, from its label and the paper: meningococcal conjugate vaccine given as trial control. The sequences come from peripheral blood, collected on day 0 of MenACWY control vaccination. The source of these receptors is an adult in good health.

The V and J genes are TRBV7-9 and TRBJ1-4; tentative D call: TRBD1 (5 bases). The CDR3 consists of 14 residues. The V gene's germline CDR1 is SEHNR and CDR2 FQNEAQ (reference sequence). V shed 5 bases and J shed 7 bases, with 14 bases lying between them. The CDR3 spells CASSLPGGSEKLFF. In DNA form, the CDR3 reads TGTGCCAGCAGCCTCCCCGGGGGTAGTGAAAAACTGTTTTTT.

In regard to this clone: A junction boundary mismatches the germline segment, possibly from a read error. The CDR3 DNA sequence: TGTGCTAGCAGCTCCGGACTAGCGGGAGGAGGGTATACGCAGTATTTT. Its protein is CASSSGLAGGGYTQYF. V is TRBV7-7 and J is TRBJ2-3; TRBD2 aligns across 14 bases. This CDR3 is built from 16 residues. Germline values: CDR1 SSHAT, CDR2 FNYEAQ (reference sequence).

The V and J genes are TRBV2 and TRBJ1-5, with D perhaps TRBD1 (6 bases). Between the trimmed V and J ends, which lost 6 bases and 16 bases, there was a span of 16 bases. This CDR3 comprises 11 residues. Germline loops: CDR1 SNHLY, CDR2 FYNNEI. The CDR3: CASSGGGGHHF. The CDR3 DNA is TGTGCCAGCAGCGGTGGGGGGGGCCACCATTTT.

The chain links TRBV12-3 or TRBV12-4 to TRBJ1-4; D is perhaps TRBD1 (5 bases). V was clipped by 6 bases and J by 8 bases, with 13 bases between them. This CDR3 contains 13 residues. CDR3 loop: CASSRREGEKLFF. CDR3 DNA: TGTGCCAGCAGCCGACGGGAGGGGGAAAAACTGTTTTTT.

DNA of the CDR3: TGTGCCAGCACCCACACTCAGGGACTTTCACGTCCCTACGAGCAGTACTTC. This gives the protein CASTHTQGLSRPYEQYF. The chain couples TRBV7-8 to TRBJ2-7; TRBD2 might be the D (6 bases). The CDR3 has 17 residues. Germline loops: CDR1 SGHVS, CDR2 FQNEAQ. Trimming left V 7 bases short and J 2 bases short, with 24 bases between. The whole variable domain, filled in from reference TRBV7-8 and TRBJ2-7, reads GAGVSQSPRYKVAKRGQDVALRCDPISGHVSLFWYQQALGQGPEFLTYFQNEAQLDKSGLPSDRFFAERPEGSVSTLKIQRTQQEDSAVYLCASTHTQGLSRPYEQYFGPGTRLTVT.

V is TRBV28 and J is TRBJ1-5; 7 bases agree with TRBD1. The germline V gene encodes CDR1 MDHEN and CDR2 SYDVKM. The CDR3 spans 13 residues. Unmatched junction bases numbered 7, after V lost 7 bases and J lost 7 bases. The CDR3 region is CASTYRGQQPQHF. In nucleotides, the CDR3 is TGTGCCAGCACCTATAGGGGGCAACAGCCCCAGCATTTT.

The chain is built from TRBV9 and TRBJ1-1; D uncertain. Germline V gene data show CDR1 as SGDLS and CDR2 as YYNGEE. Trimming cost V 0 bases and J 7 bases, with 13 bases left between them. The CDR3 has 14 residues. Written as DNA, the CDR3 is TGTGCCAGCAGCGTAGGTACGCGGGATTATGAAGCTTTCTTT. It translates to CASSVGTRDYEAFF.

The rearrangement links TRBV3-1 (or the pseudogene TRBV3-2) to TRBJ2-5; no clear D. The CDR3 is made up of 14 amino acids. Germline V CDR1 and CDR2: LGHDT, YNNKEL (reference sequence). Trimming left V 6 bases short and J 2 bases short, with 13 bases between. CDR3 DNA sequence: TGTGCCAGCAGTCTAAGGCTACCTCAAGAGACCCAGTACTTC. Translation gives CASSLRLPQETQYF.

The chain couples TRBV12-3 or TRBV12-4 to TRBJ2-1; D gene uncertain. With 3 bases removed from V and 5 bases from J, the gap between germline ends came to 5 bases. The CDR3 length is 12 residues. The CDR3 reads CASSLQNNEQFF. CDR3 in DNA: TGTGCCAGCAGTTTGCAGAACAATGAGCAGTTCTTC.

Written as DNA, the CDR3 is TGTGCCAGCAACCTTGGTCAGGGTAATTCACCCCTCCACTTT. Translated, it gives CASNLGQGNSPLHF. The chain links TRBV28 to TRBJ1-6; possibly TRBD1 for D (5 bases). Trimming removed 7 bases at V and 6 bases at J, with 13 bases between. This CDR3 region has 14 residues. Germline-derived CDR1 and CDR2 are MDHEN and SYDVKM.

The chain is built from TRBV11-2 and TRBJ1-6; D gene ambiguous. The CDR3 length is 14 residues. The V end lost 5 bases, the J end lost 7 bases, and 12 bases lay between the germline ends. The germline CDR1 and CDR2 sequences are SGHAT and FQNNGV. In nucleotides, the CDR3 is TGTGCCAGCAGCAGGGATCCTGGAAATTCACCCCTCCACTTT. Protein sequence: CASSRDPGNSPLHF.

This clone was seen only once. V is TRBV24-1 and J is TRBJ1-5; D is ambiguous. The germline V gene has CDR1 KGHDR and CDR2 SFDVKD. Trimming left V 5 bases short and J 3 bases short, with 4 bases between. The length of the CDR3 is 12 residues. CDR3: CATSVNNQPQHF. The CDR3 nucleotides are TGTGCCACCAGTGTTAACAATCAGCCCCAGCATTTT.

This rearrangement joins TRBV7-9 to TRBJ1-5; the D is unclear. Deletions cut 6 bases from V and 2 bases from J, with 8 bases between. Germline values: CDR1 SEHNR, CDR2 FQNEAQ (reference sequence). The CDR3 covers 13 residues. In nucleotides, the CDR3 is TGTGCCAGCAGGGCTCTAGGCAATCAGCCCCAGCATTTT. Its protein is CASRALGNQPQHF.

The sample holds one count of this clone. The gene calls are TRBV19 and TRBJ1-3; D call uncertain. With 3 bases removed from V and 0 bases from J, the gap between germline ends came to 6 bases. Germline V lookup: CDR1 LNHDA, CDR2 SQIVND (reference sequence). The CDR3 runs 14 residues. CDR3 in DNA: TGTGCCAGTAGTATGGTACGCTCTGGAAACACCATATATTTT. It specifies CASSMVRSGNTIYF.

CDR3 region: CASSPGASEKLFF. The DNA for the CDR3 is TGTGCCAGCTCACCGGGGGCATCCGAAAAACTGTTTTTT. The J gene is TRBJ1-4, the V gene TRBV18; tentatively, D is TRBD1 (6 bases). Trimming shortened V by 3 bases and J by 8 bases, and 10 bases separated the two germline ends. Germline V gene sequence: CDR1 KGHSH, CDR2 LQKENI. The CDR3 totals 13 residues.

J is TRBJ1-6 and V is TRBV6-5; a possible D gene is TRBD1 (5 bases). Per the germline V gene, CDR1 is MNHEY and CDR2 is SVGAGI. CDR3 length: 13 residues. The CDR3 bases are TGTGCGGGGGGTAGGGATTATAATTCACCCCTCCACTTT. As protein: CAGGRDYNSPLHF.

The V and J genes are TRBV7-9 and TRBJ1-4; D might be TRBD1 (5 bases). There are 14 residues in the CDR3. Germline CDR1 SEHNR, CDR2 FQNEAQ (reference sequence). Trimming stripped 5 bases from V and 8 bases from J, with 15 bases between. The CDR3 region is CASSRGEGVEKLFF. CDR3 bases: TGTGCCAGCAGCCGGGGTGAAGGGGTCGAAAAACTGTTTTTT.

This clone was seen once. This chain connects TRBV11-1 to TRBJ1-1, with 7 bases fitting TRBD1. Looked up from germline, CDR1 is SGHAT and CDR2 is FQDESV (reference sequence). Trimming took 2 bases from V and 4 from J; bases not matched to a gene: 4. The CDR3 runs to 14 residues. CDR3 protein: CASSLTGEVTEAFF. CDR3 coding DNA: TGTGCCAGCAGCTTAACAGGGGAGGTCACTGAAGCTTTCTTT.

This clone was detected only a few times. The chain uses TRBV11-1 and TRBJ2-2, with 9 bases that match TRBD1. Germline lookup yields CDR1 SGHAT and CDR2 FQDESV (reference sequence). The CDR3 consists of 15 residues. V gave up 5 bases and J gave up 7 bases; unmatched junction bases: 8. The CDR3 sequence: CASSPGQGKYGELFF. CDR3 sequence (DNA): TGTGCCAGCAGCCCCGGACAGGGGAAGTACGGGGAGCTGTTTTTT.

This chain uses TRBV13 with TRBJ1-5; D might be TRBD1 (5 bases). Deletions cut 0 bases from V and 4 bases from J, with 13 bases between. The CDR3 contains 16 residues. CDR1 PRHDT and CDR2 FYEKMQ come from the germline V gene (reference sequence). The CDR3 coding sequence is TGTGCCAGCAGCTTAGGAGGCCCCGGGGCAAATCAGCCCCAGCATTTT. This encodes CASSLGGPGANQPQHF.

This sequence joins TRBV28 and TRBJ1-1; D remains ambiguous. Trimming stripped 9 bases from V and 6 bases from J, with 11 bases between. CDR3 size: 11 residues. Germline V lookup: CDR1 MDHEN, CDR2 SYDVKM. The CDR3: CASSRLPEAFF. As DNA, the CDR3 is TGTGCCAGTTCAAGGTTACCTGAAGCTTTCTTT.

This clone was counted a single time. The CDR3 DNA sequence: TGTGCCAGCTCACCACGCGCGGGAGGGGACACAGATACGCAGTATTTT. Protein sequence: CASSPRAGGDTDTQYF. The rearrangement uses TRBV18 and TRBJ2-3, with 9 nucleotides matching TRBD2. The V segment lost 1 base and the J segment 2 bases; nucleotides outside the gene matches: 4. The length of the CDR3 is 16 residues. The V gene's germline CDR1 is KGHSH and CDR2 LQKENI.

This chain joins TRBV19 and TRBJ2-1; D is ambiguous. Per the germline V gene, CDR1 is LNHDA and CDR2 is SQIVND (reference sequence). V lost 5 bases to trimming and J lost 6 bases, with 8 bases between them. The CDR3 is made up of 12 amino acids. The CDR3 reads CASSFASNEQFF. The CDR3 coding sequence is TGTGCCAGTAGTTTTGCGTCCAATGAGCAGTTCTTC.

CDR3 amino acids: CASSEPEGTSVSSSYNEQFF. The CDR3 DNA reads as TGTGCCAGCAGTGAACCAGAGGGGACTAGCGTGTCGAGCTCCTACAATGAGCAGTTCTTC. This chain uses TRBV2 with TRBJ2-1; 10 bases agree with TRBD2. The germline V gene encodes CDR1 SNHLY and CDR2 FYNNEI. After removal of 2 bases from V and 0 bases from J, the junction contained 13 bases not matched to a gene. The CDR3 spans 20 residues. Complete variable domain (other parts from reference TRBV2 and TRBJ2-1): EPEVTQTPSHQVTQMGQEVILRCVPISNHLYFYWYRQILGQKVEFLVSFYNNEISEKSEIFDDQFSVERPDGSNFTLKIRSTKLEDSAMYFCASSEPEGTSVSSSYNEQFFGPGTRLTVL.

The V gene is TRBV16, the J gene TRBJ1-3, with D uncertain. V lost 5 bases to trimming and J lost 0 bases, with 14 bases between them. Germline CDR1 and CDR2: KGHSY and FQNENV. The CDR3 loop spans 16 amino acids. The CDR3 coding sequence is TGTGCCAGCAGCTCCCGGCGAGTTCGCTCTGGAAACACCATATATTTT. Translation gives CASSSRRVRSGNTIYF.

The rearrangement joins TRBV28 to TRBJ1-5; TRBD1 matches at 7 bases. After removal of 4 bases from V and 4 bases from J, the junction contained 4 bases not matched to a gene. The germline CDR1 and CDR2 sequences are MDHEN and SYDVKM. The CDR3 loop spans 14 amino acids. CDR3 in amino acids: CASSSGTANQPQHF. The CDR3 bases are TGTGCCAGCAGTTCCGGGACAGCTAATCAGCCCCAGCATTTT.